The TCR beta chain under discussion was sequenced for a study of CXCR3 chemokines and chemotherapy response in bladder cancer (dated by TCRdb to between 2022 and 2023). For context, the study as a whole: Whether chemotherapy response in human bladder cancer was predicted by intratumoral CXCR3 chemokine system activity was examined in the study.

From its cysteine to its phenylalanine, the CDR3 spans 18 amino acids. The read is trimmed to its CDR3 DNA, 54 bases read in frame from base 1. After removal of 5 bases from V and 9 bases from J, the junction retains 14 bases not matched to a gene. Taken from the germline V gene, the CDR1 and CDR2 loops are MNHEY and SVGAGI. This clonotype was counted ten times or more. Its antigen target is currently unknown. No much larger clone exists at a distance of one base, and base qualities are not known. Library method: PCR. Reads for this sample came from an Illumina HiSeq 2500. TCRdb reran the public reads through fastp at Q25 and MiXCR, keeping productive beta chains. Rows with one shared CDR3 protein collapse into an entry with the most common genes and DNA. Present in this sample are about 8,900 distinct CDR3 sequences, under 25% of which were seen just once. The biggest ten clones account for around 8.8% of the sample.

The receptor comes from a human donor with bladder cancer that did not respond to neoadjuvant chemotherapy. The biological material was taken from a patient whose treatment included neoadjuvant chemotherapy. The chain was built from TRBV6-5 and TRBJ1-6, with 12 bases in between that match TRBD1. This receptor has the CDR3 CASSRGTGGGIRSSPLHF. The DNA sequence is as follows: TGTGCCAGCAGTCGCGGGACAGGGGGCGGTATAAGGAGTTCACCCCTCCACTTT.